These 17 T cell receptor beta chains share one sample of origin, sequenced in a study of T cells in Graves' hyperthyroidism and ophthalmopathy. Regions amplified from RNA transcripts were the TCR beta CDR3 regions. Using the HTBI primer set, a first-round RT-PCR was run on the TCR CDR3. TCRdb reanalysed the multiplex PCR reads using MiXCR and keeps one entry per CDR3 protein. The sample gives about 520,000 distinct CDR3 sequences, roughly 20% of which show up once; more than 20% is in the top ten. Sequencing used blood. The source is a man between 18 and 29 years old with Graves' hyperthyroidism.

The V and J genes are TRBV12-3 or TRBV12-4 and TRBJ2-5; weak D call: TRBD2 (7 bases). The CDR3 loop spans 17 amino acids. Trimming cost V 2 bases and J 2 bases, with 18 bases left between them. Here the CDR3 reads CASSLTLGGGIQETQYF. CDR3 DNA sequence: TGTGCCAGCAGTTTAACCCTTGGCGGGGGCATTCAAGAGACCCAGTACTTC.

The chain couples TRBV28 to TRBJ2-4; no clear D gene. This CDR3 contains 12 residues. From germline, CDR1 is MDHEN and CDR2 SYDVKM. The V end lost 4 bases, the J end lost 13 bases, and 14 bases lay between the germline ends. This CDR3 reads CASSSPRPIQYF. Here the CDR3 DNA reads TGTGCCAGCAGTTCGCCCCGGCCAATACAGTACTTC.

V is TRBV15 and J is TRBJ2-7; tentatively, D is TRBD1 (5 bases). Deletions cut 0 bases from V and 3 bases from J, with 15 bases between. Germline loops: CDR1 LNHNV, CDR2 YYDKDF (reference sequence). The length of the CDR3 is 16 residues. The CDR3 here is CATSRDPLDIRYEQYF. CDR3 nucleotides: TGTGCCACCAGCAGAGATCCGTTGGACATTCGCTACGAGCAGTACTTC.

This clonotype was counted at least ten times. J is TRBJ2-5 and V is TRBV24-1; no firm D call. Trimming shortened V by 4 bases and J by 5 bases, and 10 bases separated the two germline ends. There are 13 residues in the CDR3. Germline lookup yields CDR1 KGHDR and CDR2 SFDVKD. This CDR3 reads CATSDKVGETQYF. The CDR3 nucleotides read TGTGCCACCAGTGACAAGGTTGGGGAGACCCAGTACTTC.

The CDR3 protein is CASSPTPGLLQEQYF. Here the CDR3 DNA reads TGTGCCAGCAGTCCAACCCCGGGACTATTACAGGAGCAGTACTTC. The V and J genes are TRBV6-2 or TRBV6-3 and TRBJ2-7; 7 bases fit TRBD2. V was pared by 5 bases and J by 7 bases, with 14 bases of the junction left unmatched. This CDR3 contains 15 residues. From germline, CDR1 is MNHEY and CDR2 SVGEGT.

This clonotype occurred many times. V usage is TRBV12-3 or TRBV12-4 and J usage is TRBJ1-6; D is unresolved. V was pared by 3 bases and J by 9 bases, with 15 bases between. The CDR3 consists of 15 residues. The CDR3 is CASSFSSFESSPLHF. The DNA for the CDR3 is TGTGCCAGCAGTTTTAGCTCTTTTGAAAGTTCACCCCTCCACTTT.

This chain connects TRBV2 to TRBJ2-3, with D uncertain. V lost 4 bases and J 4 bases, leaving 9 bases between the germline ends. The CDR3 loop spans 13 amino acids. Per germline, CDR1 SNHLY and CDR2 FYNNEI. The chain's CDR3 is CASSVYRPDTQYF. Written as DNA, the CDR3 is TGTGCCAGCAGTGTCTACAGACCAGATACGCAGTATTTT.

This clonotype was seen ten or more times. This chain connects TRBV13 to TRBJ2-5; a weak D match, TRBD2 (5 bases). Germline V gene data show CDR1 as PRHDT and CDR2 as FYEKMQ (reference sequence). Trimming left V 3 bases short and J 5 bases short, with 10 bases between. The CDR3 is 13 amino acids. Written as DNA, the CDR3 is TGTGCCAGCAGCTTGTTGGGGAGTGAGACCCAGTACTTC. This translates into CASSLLGSETQYF.

J is TRBJ2-7 and V is TRBV7-2; 8 nucleotides match TRBD2. The junction had 11 bases not matched to a gene; V was cut back by 4 bases and J by 6 bases. The CDR3 is 15 residues long. From germline, CDR1 is SGHTA and CDR2 FQGNSA. The CDR3 is CASSSSPGLGVEQYF. The DNA of the CDR3 is TGTGCCAGCAGCTCCTCCCCGGGACTAGGAGTCGAGCAGTACTTC.

At least ten counts were recorded for this clonotype. The gene calls are TRBV4-2 and TRBJ1-2; D is perhaps TRBD1 (5 bases). The germline V and J ends were trimmed by 3 bases and 0 bases, with 14 bases remaining between them. CDR3 length: 16 amino acids. Germline V gives CDR1 LGHNA, CDR2 YNFKEQ. The CDR3: CASSHGGGTTNYGYTF. The CDR3 DNA follows: TGTGCCAGCAGCCATGGTGGGGGGACCACTAACTATGGCTACACCTTC.

The table lists this clonotype with a few counts. CDR3 nucleotides: TGCGCCAGCAGTTACGAGACGGGACAGGCTTACTACGAGCAGTACTTC. It translates to CASSYETGQAYYEQYF. This chain joins TRBV5-1 and TRBJ2-7, with 8 bases identical to TRBD1. In germline, CDR1 is SGHRS, CDR2 YFSETQ. This CDR3 comprises 16 residues. J gave up 3 bases and V 5 bases, and 13 bases lay outside the gene matches. The full variable domain, in which reference TRBV5-1 and TRBJ2-7 provide the parts outside the CDR3, is KAGVTQTPRYLIKTRGQQVTLSCSPISGHRSVSWYQQTPGQGLQFLFEYFSETQRNKGNFPGRFSGRQFSNSRSEMNVSTLELGDSALYLCASSYETGQAYYEQYFGPGTRLTVT.

V is TRBV27 and J is TRBJ2-5, with D perhaps being TRBD1 or TRBD2 (5 bases each). The germline V and J ends were trimmed by 3 bases and 4 bases, with 15 bases remaining between them. The CDR3 has 15 residues. Germline CDR1 is MNHEY and CDR2 is SMNVEV (reference sequence). The CDR3 sequence: CASSLGRLFRETQYF. For the CDR3, the DNA is TGTGCCAGCAGTTTGGGACGACTCTTCCGAGAGACCCAGTACTTC.

This chain uses TRBV27 with TRBJ1-6; D might be TRBD1 (5 bases). The V gene's germline CDR1 is MNHEY and CDR2 SMNVEV (reference sequence). There are 16 residues in the CDR3. The V end was cut by 7 bases, the J end by 10 bases, with 23 bases between. The chain's CDR3 is CASNSPGRGIDSPLHF. DNA for the CDR3: TGTGCCAGCAATTCGCCAGGGCGGGGAATTGACTCACCCCTCCACTTT.

The sample holds many counts of this clonotype. This chain joins TRBV6-2 or TRBV6-3 and TRBJ2-4, with D uncertain. The V gene's germline CDR1 is MNHEY and CDR2 SVGEGT. V was pared by 6 bases and J by 6 bases, with 9 bases between. The CDR3 contains 12 residues. As DNA, the CDR3 is TGTGCCAGCAGCCGAGACACAAACATTCAGTACTTC. This encodes CASSRDTNIQYF.

The chain couples TRBV2 to TRBJ2-2; 7 positions agree with TRBD2. The CDR3 has 15 residues. Looked up from germline, CDR1 is SNHLY and CDR2 is FYNNEI. V was clipped by 3 bases and J by 3 bases; unmatched bases: 4. The CDR3 sequence: CASSEGGFYTGELFF. The CDR3 region has the DNA TGTGCCAGCAGTGAGGGGGGGTTCTACACCGGGGAGCTGTTTTTT.

Of note for this clonotype: A much larger clone differs from this one at a single base, so this may be a read error. CDR3 sequence reads: CASRDGQIETKYF. CDR3 bases: TGTGCCAGCAGGGACGGTCAGATAGAGACCAAGTACTTC. V and J are TRBV2 and TRBJ2-5; D is unresolved. The CDR3 extends over 13 amino acids. Germline V gene data show CDR1 as SNHLY and CDR2 as FYNNEI.

This clonotype has at least ten counts. The chain recombines TRBV10-3 with TRBJ2-5; D may be TRBD1 (6 bases). The V and J ends lost 7 bases and 5 bases respectively, with 14 bases between them. Germline loops: CDR1 ENHRY, CDR2 SYGVKD. CDR3 size: 13 residues. CDR3: CAITPSQGETQYF. DNA of the CDR3: TGTGCCATCACCCCGAGCCAGGGGGAGACCCAGTACTTC.